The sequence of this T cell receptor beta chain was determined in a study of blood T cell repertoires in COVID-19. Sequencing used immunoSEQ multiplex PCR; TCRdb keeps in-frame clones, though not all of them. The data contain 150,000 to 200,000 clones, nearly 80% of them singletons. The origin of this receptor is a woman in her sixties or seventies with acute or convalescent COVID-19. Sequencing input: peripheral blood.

CDR3 region: CASTRTSGRTDTQYF. The CDR3 nucleotides read TGTGCCAGCACCAGGACTAGCGGTAGGACAGATACGCAGTATTTT. The chain combines TRBV28 with TRBJ2-3, with 10 bases aligning to TRBD2. In germline, CDR1 is MDHEN, CDR2 SYDVKM. With 7 bases clipped from V and 3 bases from J, the junction kept 7 bases outside the gene matches. This CDR3 comprises 15 residues. The complete variable domain, with remaining parts taken from reference TRBV28 and TRBJ2-3, reads DVKVTQSSRYLVKRTGEKVFLECVQDMDHENMFWYRQDPGLGLRLIYFSYDVKMKEKGDIPEGYSVSREKKERFSLILESASTNQTSMYLCASTRTSGRTDTQYFGPGTRLTVL.